Shown below are 25 T cell receptor beta chains from a single sample sequenced in a study of blood T cell repertoires in COVID-19. The data were produced by immunoSEQ multiplex PCR, yet TCRdb's version contains in-frame clones alone and is incomplete. In the table there are around 20,000 clones, about 92% of which are singletons. Sequenced material: peripheral blood. The receptor source for this set is a man between 65 and 80 years old with acute or convalescent COVID-19.

This clone came up a few times. The chain couples TRBV5-1 to TRBJ2-7; TRBD1 might be the D (5 bases). This CDR3 contains 14 residues. V dropped 2 bases and J dropped 3 bases, with 12 bases sitting between them. Germline CDR1 reads SGHRS; CDR2 reads YFSETQ. The CDR3 protein is CASSLLDIGYEQYF. The CDR3 bases are TGCGCCAGCAGCTTACTGGACATTGGCTACGAGCAGTACTTC. The variable domain in full, completed from reference TRBV5-1 and TRBJ2-7, reads KAGVTQTPRYLIKTRGQQVTLSCSPISGHRSVSWYQQTPGQGLQFLFEYFSETQRNKGNFPGRFSGRQFSNSRSEMNVSTLELGDSALYLCASSLLDIGYEQYFGPGTRLTVT.

V usage is TRBV4-3 and J usage is TRBJ1-2; D uncertain. The CDR3 runs 15 residues. CDR1 LGHNA and CDR2 YSLEER come from the germline V gene. V lost 0 bases and J lost 4, with 12 bases in between. Here the CDR3 DNA reads TGCGCCAGCAGCCAAGATAGCGCCACAGCCTATGGCTACACCTTC. This codes for CASSQDSATAYGYTF.

The rearrangement joins TRBV10-2 to TRBJ2-1; D uncertain. This CDR3 has 12 amino acids. From germline, CDR1 is WSHSY and CDR2 SAAADI. V was pared by 10 bases and J by 9 bases, with 16 bases between. CDR3 loop: CATLTLTGEQFF. CDR3 sequence (DNA): TGCGCCACCCTAACCCTAACGGGTGAGCAGTTCTTC.

The rearrangement joins TRBV15 to TRBJ1-4; D may be TRBD1 (6 bases). The CDR3 has 20 amino acids. Trimming took 0 bases from V and 0 from J, leaving 20 bases between them. The germline CDR1 and CDR2 sequences are LNHNV and YYDKDF (reference sequence). The CDR3 sequence: CATSRDYSGADSATNEKLFF. The CDR3 nucleotides are TGTGCCACCAGCAGAGATTATTCAGGGGCCGACTCCGCAACTAATGAAAAACTGTTTTTT.

The chain combines TRBV6-2 or TRBV6-3 with TRBJ1-5; D may be TRBD1 (6 bases). CDR1 is MNHEY and CDR2 is SVGEGT in the germline V gene. This CDR3 spans 16 amino acids. V was shortened by 6 bases and J by 0 bases, with 15 bases between the two germline ends. The chain's CDR3 is CASSRGTPISNQPQHF. CDR3 coding DNA: TGTGCCAGCAGCAGAGGGACACCAATTAGCAATCAGCCCCAGCATTTT.

V gene TRBV6-5 combines with J gene TRBJ1-5; D remains unclear. Trimming took 2 bases from V and 0 from J, leaving 11 bases between them. Germline V gives CDR1 MNHEY, CDR2 SVGAGI. The CDR3 spans 16 residues. The CDR3 region is CASSYPPPYSNQPQHF. The CDR3 region has the DNA TGTGCCAGCAGTTACCCCCCCCCGTATAGCAATCAGCCCCAGCATTTT.

The chain combines TRBV5-1 with TRBJ1-1; TRBD1 matches 7 bases. The CDR3 covers 15 residues. Germline values: CDR1 SGHRS, CDR2 YFSETQ. Trimming took 3 bases from V and 0 from J; bases not matched to a gene: 5. CDR3 region: CASSWTGTVNTEAFF. The CDR3 DNA follows: TGCGCCAGCAGCTGGACCGGGACAGTGAACACTGAAGCTTTCTTT.

This sequence joins TRBV5-1 and TRBJ2-7; 12 nucleotides agree with TRBD2. Trimming cost V 7 bases and J 3 bases; bases outside gene matches: 5. This CDR3 has 14 amino acids. Germline V gives CDR1 SGHRS, CDR2 YFSETQ. CDR3 loop: CASSLAGGDYEQYF. CDR3 in DNA: TGCGCCAGCTCGCTAGCGGGGGGGGACTACGAGCAGTACTTC. Using reference TRBV5-1 and TRBJ2-7 for the parts outside the CDR3, the full variable domain is KAGVTQTPRYLIKTRGQQVTLSCSPISGHRSVSWYQQTPGQGLQFLFEYFSETQRNKGNFPGRFSGRQFSNSRSEMNVSTLELGDSALYLCASSLAGGDYEQYFGPGTRLTVT.

The V call is TRBV18, the J call TRBJ2-1, with 10 bases identical to TRBD1. The CDR3 loop spans 16 amino acids. With 4 bases clipped from V and 2 bases from J, the junction kept 5 bases outside the gene matches. CDR1 and CDR2 (germline): KGHSH, LQKENI. The CDR3 DNA reads as TGTGCCAGCTCACAACTCGGGACAGGGGCCTACAATGAGCAGTTCTTC. Its translation: CASSQLGTGAYNEQFF.

The chain has TRBV20-1 and TRBJ2-7, with a weak D call TRBD2 (6 bases). The CDR3 sequence is 13 residues long. Trimming left V 3 bases short and J 3 bases short, with 12 bases between. Germline values: CDR1 DFQATT, CDR2 SNEGSKA (reference sequence). The CDR3 DNA sequence: TGCAGTGCTAGTGCGGGAACCCACTACGAGCAGTACTTC. This sequence encodes CSASAGTHYEQYF.

The chain recombines TRBV5-4 with TRBJ2-1; TRBD2 aligns across 8 bases. Losses at the gene ends were 1 base for V and 5 bases for J; bases not matched to a gene: 2. Looked up from germline, CDR1 is SGHNT and CDR2 is YYREEE (reference sequence). The CDR3 has 14 amino acids. The CDR3 region has the DNA TGTGCCAGCAGCTTGACTAGCGGAAACAATGAGCAGTTCTTC. It encodes CASSLTSGNNEQFF.

The chain is built from TRBV2 and TRBJ2-7; weak D call: TRBD1 (6 bases). The CDR3 is 12 amino acids. Deletions cut 5 bases from V and 4 bases from J, with 9 bases between. CDR1 and CDR2 from the germline V gene are SNHLY and FYNNEI. In DNA form, the CDR3 reads TGTGCCAGCAGTACACAGGGTTACGAGCAGTACTTC. This encodes CASSTQGYEQYF.

CDR3 amino acids: CASSEYSVAEKLFF. The CDR3 nucleotides are TGTGCCAGCAGTGAATATTCGGTCGCCGAAAAACTGTTTTTT. The chain carries TRBV2 and TRBJ1-4; D ambiguous. The germline CDR1 and CDR2 sequences are SNHLY and FYNNEI. V dropped 2 bases and J dropped 8 bases, with 12 bases sitting between them. There are 14 residues in the CDR3.

The chain uses TRBV5-1 and TRBJ2-1; D ambiguous. Germline V gene data show CDR1 as SGHRS and CDR2 as YFSETQ. The CDR3 runs 12 residues. With 1 base removed from V and 4 bases from J, the gap between germline ends came to 3 bases. CDR3 sequence reads: CASSLQYNEQFF. As DNA, the CDR3 is TGCGCCAGCAGCTTGCAGTACAATGAGCAGTTCTTC.

This chain joins TRBV19 and TRBJ2-1, with 9 bases fitting TRBD1. Germline CDR1 LNHDA, CDR2 SQIVND (reference sequence). V lost 3 bases to trimming and J lost 3 bases; unmatched junction nucleotides: 6. This CDR3 region has 16 residues. The CDR3 DNA reads as TGTGCCAGTAGTATTTACCCGACAGGGGGCTACAATGAGCAGTTCTTC. Translation: CASSIYPTGGYNEQFF.

The rearrangement uses TRBV27 and TRBJ2-6, with D tentatively TRBD2 (5 bases). Germline lookup yields CDR1 MNHEY and CDR2 SMNVEV (reference sequence). V lost 5 bases to trimming and J lost 0 bases, with 20 bases between them. The CDR3 is 19 residues long. Written as DNA, the CDR3 is TGTGCCAGCAGTCTAACCCCCCCGGGCGGGTTCTCTGGGGCCAACGTCCTGACTTTC. Translating gives CASSLTPPGGFSGANVLTF. The complete variable domain, with remaining parts taken from reference TRBV27 and TRBJ2-6, reads EAQVTQNPRYLITVTGKKLTVTCSQNMNHEYMSWYRQDPGLGLRQIYYSMNVEVTDKGDVPEGYKVSRKEKRNFPLILESPSPNQTSLYFCASSLTPPGGFSGANVLTFGAGSRLTVL.

This rearrangement joins TRBV2 to TRBJ2-3; 11 bases are a match to TRBD2. Germline CDR1 SNHLY, CDR2 FYNNEI. V trimming: 3 bases; J trimming: 1 base; junction bases outside the gene matches: 0. CDR3 length: 15 residues. CDR3 amino acids: CASSEGLAGTDTQYF. The DNA of the CDR3 is TGTGCCAGCAGTGAGGGACTAGCGGGCACAGATACGCAGTATTTT.

The CDR3 region is CASSFRQAISTDTQYF. The CDR3 nucleotides are TGTGCCAGCAGCTTTCGACAGGCCATTAGCACAGATACGCAGTATTTT. The rearrangement links TRBV5-4 to TRBJ2-3; perhaps TRBD1 as D (6 bases). There are 16 residues in the CDR3. With 2 bases removed from V and 0 bases from J, the gap between germline ends came to 13 bases. The germline gives CDR1 SGHNT, CDR2 YYREEE (reference sequence).

CDR3 sequence: CASSAQATYGYTF. The CDR3 DNA reads as TGTGCCAGCAGCGCACAGGCTACCTATGGCTACACCTTC. The chain recombines TRBV5-6 with TRBJ1-2, with TRBD1 as a possible D gene (5 bases). The CDR3 runs to 13 residues. V lost 4 bases and J 4 bases, leaving 11 bases between the germline ends. In germline, CDR1 is SGHDT, CDR2 YYEEEE.

This clone showed up just once. The V and J genes are TRBV3-1 (or the pseudogene TRBV3-2) and TRBJ1-1; D ambiguous. Trimming shortened V by 0 bases and J by 4 bases, and 15 bases separated the two germline ends. Per the germline V gene, CDR1 is LGHDT and CDR2 is YNNKEL (reference sequence). The CDR3 loop spans 16 amino acids. The CDR3: CASSQEKLRESTEAFF. CDR3 in DNA: TGTGCCAGCAGCCAAGAGAAATTGAGGGAGTCCACTGAAGCTTTCTTT.

The chain is built from TRBV18 and TRBJ2-1; no definite D call. The germline V gene has CDR1 KGHSH and CDR2 LQKENI. V gave up 2 bases and J gave up 5 bases, with 7 bases separating them. The CDR3 runs to 13 residues. CDR3 loop: CASSPTLNNEQFF. The CDR3 coding sequence is TGTGCCAGCTCACCAACTCTTAACAATGAGCAGTTCTTC.

The chain carries TRBV15 and TRBJ2-6; no clear D gene. Deletions cut 8 bases from V and 0 bases from J, with 8 bases between. This CDR3 is built from 14 residues. The V gene's germline CDR1 is LNHNV and CDR2 YYDKDF (reference sequence). CDR3: CATPKLSGANVLTF. DNA of the CDR3: TGTGCCACCCCCAAACTCTCTGGGGCCAACGTCCTGACTTTC.

Turning to this clone: A junction end diverges from the germline sequence, so it may reflect a read error. The V and J genes are TRBV6-1 and TRBJ2-4; possibly TRBD2 for D (5 bases). Germline values: CDR1 MNHNS, CDR2 SASEGT. The CDR3 spans 14 residues. This CDR3 is CASSEGVSVEGYSF. As DNA, the CDR3 is TGTGCCAGCAGTGAAGGGGTGAGCGTTGAGGGCTATTCCTTC.

The sample holds a few counts of this clone. CDR3 DNA sequence: TGTGCCAGTAGTATTAAGGGAGACAGGGACTACGAGCAGTACTTC. It codes for CASSIKGDRDYEQYF. The rearrangement uses TRBV19 and TRBJ2-7, with 7 bases lining up with TRBD1. V was clipped by 3 bases and J by 3 bases; unmatched bases: 8. In germline, CDR1 is LNHDA, CDR2 SQIVND (reference sequence). This CDR3 contains 15 residues.

V usage is TRBV7-2 and J usage is TRBJ2-7; TRBD1 matches 7 bases. Germline CDR1 is SGHTA and CDR2 is FQGNSA. The CDR3 totals 14 residues. The J segment lost 1 base and the V segment lost 2 bases, leaving 2 bases of the junction unmatched. The CDR3 DNA is TGTGCCAGCAGCTTACACAGGGGATCCTACGAGCAGTACTTC. Protein: CASSLHRGSYEQYF.